This TCR beta chain was sequenced in a study of CD8 T cells in ankylosing spondylitis (dated by TCRdb to 2016 to 2017). Regarding the complete study: The study profiled T cell receptor beta repertoires in healthy donors and ankylosing spondylitis patients to find disease-linked TCR variants. The whole study cohort included over a hundred healthy donors and about two dozen ankylosing spondylitis patients. Peripheral blood was sampled, and synovial fluid was additionally collected from ankylosing spondylitis patients. What the work shows at the level of the full study, not this receptor alone: The disease-linked clones showed a CD8+ phenotype and occurred at relatively low frequencies in peripheral blood. Blood from ankylosing spondylitis patients appeared to be characterized by a TCR beta motif composed of eight highly homologous amino acid variants. Some motif variants had previously been reported in the synovial fluid and blood of reactive arthritis patients, which suggests shared mechanisms of disease initiation. Significant enrichment of the disease-linked clones was reported in matched synovial fluid samples from ankylosing spondylitis patients.

CDR1 and CDR2, looked up from the germline V gene, are LGHNT and FRNRAP. The CDR3 runs 14 residues from the cysteine to the phenylalanine. Of all the DNA, just the CDR3 is kept, 42 bases in frame from base 1. V drops 0 bases and J drops 6 bases, leaving 9 bases in between. To note about this clonotype: Its specific antigen is unknown. Base qualities are not provided; no much larger clone lies one nucleotide away.

TCRdb names Illumina HiSeq 2500 as the instrument used. Quantitative 5'-RACE with molecular barcodes was the method used to prepare the TCR beta libraries. The study's own analysis went as follows. A new computational method based on a probabilistic model of VDJ rearrangement was used to identify disease-linked TCR variants. Through fastp at Q25 and MiXCR, TCRdb rebuilt clones from the public reads, retaining in-frame beta chains. CDR3 protein sequences are deduplicated, and each keeps its most common genes and DNA. These V and J calls derive from TCRdb rather than the authors' analysis. Here the sample has 300,000 to 400,000 distinct CDR3 sequences; approximately 14% occur a single time. The top ten clonotypes cover around 0.99% of the sample.

The source is a male donor with ankylosing spondylitis or in good health (not recorded which). The chain uses TRBV12-5 and TRBJ1-3; the D region possibly corresponds to TRBD1 (5 bases align). The sample was blood, either unsorted or a sorted T cell fraction (not recorded which). In nucleotide form, the sequence is TGTGCTAGTGGTTTGGTAGAGGGACTAAACACCATATATTTT. Translation gives CASGLVEGLNTIYF. Reference TRBV12-5 and TRBJ1-3 proteins supply the regions before and after the CDR3; the full variable domain is: DARVTQTPRHKVTEMGQEVTMRCQPILGHNTVFWYRQTMMQGLELLAYFRNRAPLDDSGMPKDRFSAEMPDATLATLKIQPSEPRDSAVYFCASGLVEGLNTIYFGEGSWLTVV.